This T cell receptor (beta chain) originates from a study of monozygotic twins with inflammatory bowel disease. In germline, CDR1 is LNHNV, CDR2 YYDKDF (reference sequence). This CDR3 has 16 amino acids. With respect to this clonotype: Its antigen is unidentified.

The study's findings and limits: Versus healthy twins, IBD patients showed fewer clonotypes shared with others, especially with disease activity. Different T cell subtypes could not be distinguished.

TCRdb reprocessed the 5' RACE reads and reports one entry per CDR3 protein, with no DNA. Its listing shows approximately 400,000 distinct CDR3 sequences. This TCR was sampled from a human donor with ulcerative colitis or Crohn's disease, or a healthy co-twin of an affected twin (not recorded which). The sample comprised blood. The chain combines TRBV15 with TRBJ1-2. CDR3 residues: CATSREGLGEAYGYTF.